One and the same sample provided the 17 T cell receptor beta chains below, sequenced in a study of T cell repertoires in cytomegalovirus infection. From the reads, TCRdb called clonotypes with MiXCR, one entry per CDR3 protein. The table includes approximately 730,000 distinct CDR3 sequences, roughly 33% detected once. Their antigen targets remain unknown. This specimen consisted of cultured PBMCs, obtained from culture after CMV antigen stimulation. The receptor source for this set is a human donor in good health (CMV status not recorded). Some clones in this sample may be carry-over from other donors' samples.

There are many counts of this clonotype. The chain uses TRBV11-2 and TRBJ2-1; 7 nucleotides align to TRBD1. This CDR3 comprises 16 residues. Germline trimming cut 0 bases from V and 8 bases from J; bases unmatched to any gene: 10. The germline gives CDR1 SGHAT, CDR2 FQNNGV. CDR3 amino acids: CASSLDGIGGQDEQFF. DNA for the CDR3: TGTGCCAGCAGCTTAGATGGCATAGGGGGCCAGGATGAGCAGTTCTTC.

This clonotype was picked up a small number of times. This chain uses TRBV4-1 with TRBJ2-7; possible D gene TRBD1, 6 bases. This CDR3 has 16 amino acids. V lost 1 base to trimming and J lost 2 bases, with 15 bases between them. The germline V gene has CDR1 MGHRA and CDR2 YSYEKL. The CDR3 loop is CASSQAPSTGTYEQYF. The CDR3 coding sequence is TGCGCCAGCAGCCAAGCCCCTTCGACAGGTACCTACGAGCAGTACTTC.

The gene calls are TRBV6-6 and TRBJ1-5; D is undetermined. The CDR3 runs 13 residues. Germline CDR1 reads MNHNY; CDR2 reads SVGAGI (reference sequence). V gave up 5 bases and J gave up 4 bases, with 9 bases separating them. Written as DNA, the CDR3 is TGTGCCAGCAGTGTACTTTCAAATCAGCCCCAGCATTTT. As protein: CASSVLSNQPQHF.

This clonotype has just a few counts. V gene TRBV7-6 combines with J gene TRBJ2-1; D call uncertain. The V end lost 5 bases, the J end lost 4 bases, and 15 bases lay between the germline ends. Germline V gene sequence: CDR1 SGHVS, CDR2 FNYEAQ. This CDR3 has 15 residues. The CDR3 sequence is CASSLRLASYNEQFF. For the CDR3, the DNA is TGTGCCAGCAGCCTACGACTGGCCTCATACAATGAGCAGTTCTTC.

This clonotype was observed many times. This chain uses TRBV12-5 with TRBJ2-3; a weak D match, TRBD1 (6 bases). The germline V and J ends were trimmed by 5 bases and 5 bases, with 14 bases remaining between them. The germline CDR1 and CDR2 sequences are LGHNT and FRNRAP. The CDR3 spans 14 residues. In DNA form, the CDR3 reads TGTGCTAGTGGTGCCGGGACACTTGAAGATACGCAGTATTTT. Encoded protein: CASGAGTLEDTQYF.

The CDR3 is CASSKTSGRAVAKNIQYF. The CDR3 coding sequence is TGTGCCAGCAGCAAGACTAGCGGGAGGGCCGTAGCCAAAAACATTCAGTACTTC. This chain joins TRBV5-6 and TRBJ2-4; 14 bases map to TRBD2. CDR3 length: 18 residues. Germline V lookup: CDR1 SGHDT, CDR2 YYEEEE. V lost 4 bases, J lost 0 bases, and 6 bases stayed unmatched.

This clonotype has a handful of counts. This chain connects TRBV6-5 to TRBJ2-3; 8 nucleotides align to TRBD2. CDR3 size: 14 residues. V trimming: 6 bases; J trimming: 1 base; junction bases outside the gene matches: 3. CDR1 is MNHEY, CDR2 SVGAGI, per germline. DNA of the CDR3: TGTGCCAGCAGGATGACTAGCGGCACAGATACGCAGTATTTT. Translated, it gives CASRMTSGTDTQYF.

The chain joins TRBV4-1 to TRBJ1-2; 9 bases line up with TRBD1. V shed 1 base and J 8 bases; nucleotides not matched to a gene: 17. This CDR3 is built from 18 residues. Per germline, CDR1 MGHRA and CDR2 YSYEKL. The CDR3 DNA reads TGCGCCAGCAGCCAAGTTCACCCCGGGACAGGGTTTGGGGGCGGCTACACCTTC. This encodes CASSQVHPGTGFGGGYTF.

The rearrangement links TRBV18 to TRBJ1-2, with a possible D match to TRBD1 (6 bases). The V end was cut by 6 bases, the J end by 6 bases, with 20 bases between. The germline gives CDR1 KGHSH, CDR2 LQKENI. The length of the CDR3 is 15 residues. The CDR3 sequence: CASSSDRYRGHGYTF. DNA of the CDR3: TGTGCCAGCTCGTCAGACAGGTACAGAGGCCATGGCTACACCTTC.

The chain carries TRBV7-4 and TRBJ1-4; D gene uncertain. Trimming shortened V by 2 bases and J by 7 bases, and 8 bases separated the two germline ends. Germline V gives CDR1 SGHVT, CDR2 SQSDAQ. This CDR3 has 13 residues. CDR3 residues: CASSLPGAEKLFF. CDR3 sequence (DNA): TGTGCCAGCAGCTTACCGGGCGCTGAAAAACTGTTTTTT.

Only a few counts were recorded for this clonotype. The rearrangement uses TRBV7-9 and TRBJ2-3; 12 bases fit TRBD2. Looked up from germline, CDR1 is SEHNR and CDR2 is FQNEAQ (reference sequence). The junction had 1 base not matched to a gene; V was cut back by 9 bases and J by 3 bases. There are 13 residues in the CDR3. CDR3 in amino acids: CASTSGRTDTQYF. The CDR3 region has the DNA TGTGCCAGTACTAGCGGGAGGACAGATACGCAGTATTTT.

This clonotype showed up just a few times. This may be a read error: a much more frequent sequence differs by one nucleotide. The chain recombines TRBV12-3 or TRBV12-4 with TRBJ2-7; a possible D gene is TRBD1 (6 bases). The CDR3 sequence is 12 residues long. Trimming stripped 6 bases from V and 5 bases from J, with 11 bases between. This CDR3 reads CASSSQGHEQYF. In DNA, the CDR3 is TGTGCCAGCAGCTCACAGGGCCACGAGCAGTACTTC.

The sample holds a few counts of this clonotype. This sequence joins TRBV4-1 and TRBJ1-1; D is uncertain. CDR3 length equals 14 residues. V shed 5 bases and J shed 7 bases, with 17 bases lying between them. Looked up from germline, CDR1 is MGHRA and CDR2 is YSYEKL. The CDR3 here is CASSELGGVGEAFF. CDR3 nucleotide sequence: TGCGCCAGCAGCGAATTGGGAGGAGTTGGTGAAGCTTTCTTT.

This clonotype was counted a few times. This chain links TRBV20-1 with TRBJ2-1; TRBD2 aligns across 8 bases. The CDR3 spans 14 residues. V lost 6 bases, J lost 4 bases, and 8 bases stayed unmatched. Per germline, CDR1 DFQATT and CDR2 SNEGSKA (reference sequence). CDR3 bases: TGCAGTGCCCAAGCGGGAGACGGGTACAATGAGCAGTTCTTC. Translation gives CSAQAGDGYNEQFF.

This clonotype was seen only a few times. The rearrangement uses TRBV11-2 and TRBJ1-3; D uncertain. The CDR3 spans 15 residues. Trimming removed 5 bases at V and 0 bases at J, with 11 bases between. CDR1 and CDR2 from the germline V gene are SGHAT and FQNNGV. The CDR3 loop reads CASSPLRDSGNTIYF. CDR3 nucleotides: TGTGCCAGCAGCCCCCTTCGGGACTCTGGAAACACCATATATTTT.

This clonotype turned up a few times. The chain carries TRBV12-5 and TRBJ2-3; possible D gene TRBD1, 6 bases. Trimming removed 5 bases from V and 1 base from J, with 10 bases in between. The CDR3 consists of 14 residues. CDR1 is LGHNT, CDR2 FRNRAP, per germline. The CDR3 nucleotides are TGTGCTAGTGGTGAACAGGGAGGCACAGATACGCAGTATTTT. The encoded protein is CASGEQGGTDTQYF.

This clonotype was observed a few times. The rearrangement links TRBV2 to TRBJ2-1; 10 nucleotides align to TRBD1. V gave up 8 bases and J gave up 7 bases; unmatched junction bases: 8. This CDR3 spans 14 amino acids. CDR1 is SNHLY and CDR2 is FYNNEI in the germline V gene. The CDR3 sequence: CASLRDRGLNEQFF. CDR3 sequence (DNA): TGTGCCAGCCTCCGGGACAGGGGTTTGAATGAGCAGTTCTTC.